Sequencing of this T cell receptor (beta chain) was carried out in a study of blood T cell repertoires in COVID-19. In the original processing: The assay estimated nucleated cells by amplifying reference gene primers. Assay used: immunoSEQ multiplex PCR; TCRdb lists only in-frame clones, some missing. That table furnishes V, J and clone size, whereas the DNA furnished D and trimming. The profile covers 330,000 or so clones, with around 90% appearing a single time and roughly 4% taken by the ten largest. Enrolled during active infection, Seattle patients were then followed longitudinally. This CDR3 region has 14 residues. From germline, CDR1 is MNHNY and CDR2 SVGAGI (reference sequence). V was clipped by 0 bases and J by 5 bases, with 11 bases between them.

The source material was peripheral blood. This clonotype was obtained from a woman aged 60-70 years with COVID-19, enrolled during active disease. V usage is TRBV6-6 and J usage is TRBJ2-7; D might be TRBD1 (6 bases). The CDR3 sequence: CASSYSNRADEQYF. The CDR3 nucleotides are TGTGCCAGCAGTTACTCGAACAGGGCCGACGAGCAGTACTTC.